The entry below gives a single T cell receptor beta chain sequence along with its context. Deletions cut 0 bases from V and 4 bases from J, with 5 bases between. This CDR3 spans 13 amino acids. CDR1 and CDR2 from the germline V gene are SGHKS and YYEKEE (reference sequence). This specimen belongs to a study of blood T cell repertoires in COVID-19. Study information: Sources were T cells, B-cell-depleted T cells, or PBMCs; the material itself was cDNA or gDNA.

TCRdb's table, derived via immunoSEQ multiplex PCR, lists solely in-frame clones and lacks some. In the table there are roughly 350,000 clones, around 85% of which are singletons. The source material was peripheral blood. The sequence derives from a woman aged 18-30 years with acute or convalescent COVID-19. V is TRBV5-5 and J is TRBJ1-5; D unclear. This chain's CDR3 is CASSLVPNQPQHF. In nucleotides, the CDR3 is TGTGCCAGCAGCTTGGTTCCGAATCAGCCCCAGCATTTT.